This T cell receptor (beta chain) was captured by sequencing in a study of blood T cell repertoires in COVID-19. Overall study: Specimens from acute and convalescent COVID-19 originated in the United States, Italy and Spain. PBMCs, B-cell-depleted T cells, or T cells provided the cDNA or gDNA that made up the material.

V lost 6 bases and J lost 1; bases outside the gene matches: 10. The V gene's germline CDR1 is GTSNPN and CDR2 SVGIG (reference sequence). CDR3 length equals 18 residues. In the original analysis: Reference gene primer amplification gave nucleated cell count estimates. Produced via immunoSEQ multiplex PCR; TCRdb's table is partial and in-frame only. V, J and clone size reflect that table, while D and trimming were determined from the DNA. This repertoire shows about 170,000 clones, around 83% found once; its top ten account for around 7%. The chain joins TRBV30 to TRBJ2-6, with TRBD1 matching 12 bases. This TCR came from a man aged 45-65 years with active or convalescent COVID-19. The sample comprised peripheral blood. The CDR3 spells CACTRDRGRGSGANVLTF. DNA of the CDR3: TGTGCCTGTACCCGGGACAGGGGGCGAGGGTCTGGGGCCAACGTCCTGACTTTC.